This TCR beta chain stems from a study of CD8+ T cells in alopecia areata. Cells that came from pooled cutaneous lymph nodes were sorted using CD4, CD8alpha, NKG2D, NKG2ACE and other markers. This CDR3 comprises 13 residues. From germline, CDR1 is FNHDT and CDR2 SITEND (reference sequence). V was shortened by 5 bases and J by 4 bases, with 12 bases between the two germline ends. Extracted from the samples, RNA was reverse transcribed into cDNA to serve as the sequencing template. TCRdb's copy holds only in-frame clones and misses some; the assay was immunoSEQ multiplex PCR. Recorded here are 200,000 to 300,000 clones, none singletons. This clone was found a few times. The gene names given are mouse names. Read sequence stops 4 residues before the CDR3 end, and the germline J gene provides the missing end.

The chain employs TRBV19 and TRBJ1-1; a possible D gene is TRBD1 (5 bases). Source material: CD4+ T cells sorted from a lymph node. The TCR sequence derives from a C3H/HeJ mouse with alopecia areata. The strain is characterized by the MHC haplotype H2-k. This CDR3 is CASRPSGITEVFF. The CDR3 DNA, read in part, is TGTGCCAGCAGGCCTTCAGGGATCACA. The full variable domain, with the rest looked up from reference TRBV19 and TRBJ1-1, is GGIITQTPKFLIGQEGQKLTLKCQQNFNHDTMYWYRQDSGKGLRLIYYSITENDLQKGDLSEGYDASREKKSSFSLTVTSAQKNEMAVFLCASRPSGITEVFFGKGTRLTVV.